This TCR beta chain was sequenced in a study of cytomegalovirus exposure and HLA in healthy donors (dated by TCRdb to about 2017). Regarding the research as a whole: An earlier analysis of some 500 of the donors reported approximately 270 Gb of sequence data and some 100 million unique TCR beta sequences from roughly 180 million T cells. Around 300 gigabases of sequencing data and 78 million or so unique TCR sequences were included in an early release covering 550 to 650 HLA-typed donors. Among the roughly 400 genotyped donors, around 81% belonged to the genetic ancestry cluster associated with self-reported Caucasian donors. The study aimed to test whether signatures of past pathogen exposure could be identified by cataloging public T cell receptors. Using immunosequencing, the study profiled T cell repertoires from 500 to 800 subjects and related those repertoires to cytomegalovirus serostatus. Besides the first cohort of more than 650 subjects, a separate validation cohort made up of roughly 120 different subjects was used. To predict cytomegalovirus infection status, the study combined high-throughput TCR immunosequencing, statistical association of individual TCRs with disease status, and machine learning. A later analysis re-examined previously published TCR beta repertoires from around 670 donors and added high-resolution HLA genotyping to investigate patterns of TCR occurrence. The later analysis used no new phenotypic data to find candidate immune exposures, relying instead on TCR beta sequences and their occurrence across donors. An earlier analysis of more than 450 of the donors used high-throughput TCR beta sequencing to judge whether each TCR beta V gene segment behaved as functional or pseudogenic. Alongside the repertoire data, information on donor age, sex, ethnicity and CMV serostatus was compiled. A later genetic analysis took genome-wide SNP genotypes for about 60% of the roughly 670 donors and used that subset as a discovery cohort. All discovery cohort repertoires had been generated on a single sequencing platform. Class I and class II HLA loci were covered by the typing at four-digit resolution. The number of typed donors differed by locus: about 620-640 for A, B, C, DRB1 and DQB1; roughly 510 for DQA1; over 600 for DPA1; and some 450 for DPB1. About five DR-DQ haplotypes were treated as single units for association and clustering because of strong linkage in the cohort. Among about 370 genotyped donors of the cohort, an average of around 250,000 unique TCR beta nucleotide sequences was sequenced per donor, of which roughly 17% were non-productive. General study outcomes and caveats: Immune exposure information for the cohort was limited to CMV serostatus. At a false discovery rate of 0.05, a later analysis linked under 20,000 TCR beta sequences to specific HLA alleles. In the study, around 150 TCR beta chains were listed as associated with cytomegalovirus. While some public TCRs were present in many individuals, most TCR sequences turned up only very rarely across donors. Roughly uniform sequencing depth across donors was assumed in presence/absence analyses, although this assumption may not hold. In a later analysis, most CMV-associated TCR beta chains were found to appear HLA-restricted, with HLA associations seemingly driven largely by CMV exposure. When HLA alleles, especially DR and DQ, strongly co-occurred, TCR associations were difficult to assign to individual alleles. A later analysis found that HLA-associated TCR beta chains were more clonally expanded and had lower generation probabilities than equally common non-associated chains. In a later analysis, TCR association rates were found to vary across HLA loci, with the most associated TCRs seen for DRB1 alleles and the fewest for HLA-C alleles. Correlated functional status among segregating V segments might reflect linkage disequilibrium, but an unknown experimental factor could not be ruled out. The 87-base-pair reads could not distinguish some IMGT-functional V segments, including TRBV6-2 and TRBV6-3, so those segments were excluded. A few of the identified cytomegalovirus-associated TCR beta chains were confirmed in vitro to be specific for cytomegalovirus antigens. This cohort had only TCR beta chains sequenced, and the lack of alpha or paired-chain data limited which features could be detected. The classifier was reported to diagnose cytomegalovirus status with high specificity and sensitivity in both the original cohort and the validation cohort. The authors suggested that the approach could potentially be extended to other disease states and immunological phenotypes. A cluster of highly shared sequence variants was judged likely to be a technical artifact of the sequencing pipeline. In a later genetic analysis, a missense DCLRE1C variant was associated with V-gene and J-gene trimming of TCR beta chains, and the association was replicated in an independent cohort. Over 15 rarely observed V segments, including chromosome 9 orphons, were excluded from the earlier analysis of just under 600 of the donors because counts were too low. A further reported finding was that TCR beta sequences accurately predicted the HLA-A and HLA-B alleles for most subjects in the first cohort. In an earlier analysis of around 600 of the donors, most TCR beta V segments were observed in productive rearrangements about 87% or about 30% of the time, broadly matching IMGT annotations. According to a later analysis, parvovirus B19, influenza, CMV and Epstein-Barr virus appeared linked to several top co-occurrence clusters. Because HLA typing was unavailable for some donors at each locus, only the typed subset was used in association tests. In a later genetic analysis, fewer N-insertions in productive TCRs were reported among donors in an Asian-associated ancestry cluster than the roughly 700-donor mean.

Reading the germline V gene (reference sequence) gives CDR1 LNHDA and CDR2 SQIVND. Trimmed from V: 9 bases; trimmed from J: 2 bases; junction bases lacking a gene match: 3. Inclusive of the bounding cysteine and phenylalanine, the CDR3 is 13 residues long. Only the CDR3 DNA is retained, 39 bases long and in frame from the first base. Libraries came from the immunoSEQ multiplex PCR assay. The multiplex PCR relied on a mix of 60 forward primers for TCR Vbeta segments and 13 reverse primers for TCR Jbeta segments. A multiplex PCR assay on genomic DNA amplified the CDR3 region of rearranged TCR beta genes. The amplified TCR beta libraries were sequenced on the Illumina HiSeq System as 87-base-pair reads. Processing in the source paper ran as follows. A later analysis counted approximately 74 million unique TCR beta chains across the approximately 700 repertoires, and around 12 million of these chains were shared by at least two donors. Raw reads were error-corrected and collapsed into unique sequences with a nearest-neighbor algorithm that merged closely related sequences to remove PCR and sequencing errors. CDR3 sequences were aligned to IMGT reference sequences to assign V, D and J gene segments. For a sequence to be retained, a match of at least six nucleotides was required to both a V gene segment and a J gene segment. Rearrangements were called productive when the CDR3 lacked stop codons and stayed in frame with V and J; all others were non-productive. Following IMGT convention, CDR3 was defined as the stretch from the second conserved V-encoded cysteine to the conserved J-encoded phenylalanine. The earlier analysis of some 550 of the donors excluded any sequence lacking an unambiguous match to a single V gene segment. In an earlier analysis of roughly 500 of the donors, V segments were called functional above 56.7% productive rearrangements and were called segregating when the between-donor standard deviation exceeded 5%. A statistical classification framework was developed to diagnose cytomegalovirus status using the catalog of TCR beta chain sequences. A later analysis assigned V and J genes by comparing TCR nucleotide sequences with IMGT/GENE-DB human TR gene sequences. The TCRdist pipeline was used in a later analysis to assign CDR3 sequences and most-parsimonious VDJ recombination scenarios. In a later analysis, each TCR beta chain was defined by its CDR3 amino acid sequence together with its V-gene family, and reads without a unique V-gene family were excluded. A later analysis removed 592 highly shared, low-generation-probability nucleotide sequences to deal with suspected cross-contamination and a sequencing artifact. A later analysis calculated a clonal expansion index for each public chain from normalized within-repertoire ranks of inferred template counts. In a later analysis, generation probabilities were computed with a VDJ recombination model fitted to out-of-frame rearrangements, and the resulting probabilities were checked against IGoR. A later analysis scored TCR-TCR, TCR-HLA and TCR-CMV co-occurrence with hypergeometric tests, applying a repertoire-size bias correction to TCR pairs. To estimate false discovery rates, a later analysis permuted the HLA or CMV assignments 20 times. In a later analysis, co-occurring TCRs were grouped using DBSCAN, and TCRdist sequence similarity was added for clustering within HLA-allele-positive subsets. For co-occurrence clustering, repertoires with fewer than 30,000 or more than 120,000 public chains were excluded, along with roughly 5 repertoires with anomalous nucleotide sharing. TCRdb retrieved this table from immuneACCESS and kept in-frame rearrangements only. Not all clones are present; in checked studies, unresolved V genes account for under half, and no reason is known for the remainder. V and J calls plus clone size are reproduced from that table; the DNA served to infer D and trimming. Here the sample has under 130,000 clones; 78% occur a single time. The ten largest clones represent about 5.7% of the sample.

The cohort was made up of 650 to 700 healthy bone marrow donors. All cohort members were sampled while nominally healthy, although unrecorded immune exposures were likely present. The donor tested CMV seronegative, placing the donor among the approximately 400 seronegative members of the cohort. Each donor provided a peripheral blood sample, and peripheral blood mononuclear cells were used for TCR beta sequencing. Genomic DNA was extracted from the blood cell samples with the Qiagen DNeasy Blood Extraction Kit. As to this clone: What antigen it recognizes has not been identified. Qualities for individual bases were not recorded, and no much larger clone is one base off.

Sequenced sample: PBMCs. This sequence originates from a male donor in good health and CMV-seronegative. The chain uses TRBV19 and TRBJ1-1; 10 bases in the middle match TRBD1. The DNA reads TGTGCCAGCGCGACAGGGGGCAACACTGAAGCTTTCTTT. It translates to CASATGGNTEAFF. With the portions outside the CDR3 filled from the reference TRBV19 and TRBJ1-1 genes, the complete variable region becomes DGGITQSPKYLFRKEGQNVTLSCEQNLNHDAMYWYRQDPGQGLRLIYYSQIVNDFQKGDIAEGYSVSREKKESFPLTVTSAQKNPTAFYLCASATGGNTEAFFGQGTRLTVV.